The rows below give T cell receptor beta chains drawn from one sample of a study of cytomegalovirus exposure and HLA in healthy donors. Produced via immunoSEQ multiplex PCR; TCRdb's table is partial and in-frame only. The sample contains 100,000 to 120,000 clones, 75% to 80% of which appear only once. Sequenced sample: PBMCs. These receptors all come from a woman younger than 45 in good health and CMV-seronegative. Each CDR3 is given with its conserved first and last residue. The D gene is left open where the match is weak. Size is omitted from some rows. Given values are once, few, many or a class for expanded clones.

V: TRBV7-2
J: TRBJ1-4
D: TRBD1
size: .
CDR3: CASSKRQGGTNEKLFF
DNA: TGTGCCAGCAGCAAGCGACAGGGAGGAACTAATGAAAAACTGTTTTTT

V: TRBV7-2
J: TRBJ2-7
D: .
size: once
CDR3: CASSRDTQAYEQYF
DNA: TGTGCCAGCAGCCGCGACACCCAAGCCTACGAGCAGTACTTC

V: TRBV28
J: TRBJ2-1
D: TRBD2
size: once
CDR3: CASSSGTSGHNEQFF
DNA: TGTGCCAGCAGTTCTGGGACTAGCGGACACAATGAGCAGTTCTTC

V: TRBV19
J: TRBJ2-3
D: TRBD1
size: .
CDR3: CASSRPGGGKDTQYF
DNA: TGTGCCAGTAGCCGACCAGGGGGCGGCAAAGATACGCAGTATTTT

V: TRBV11-3
J: TRBJ1-5
D: .
size: .
CDR3: CASSLGARRRLYSNQPQHF
DNA: TGTGCCAGCAGCTTAGGAGCGAGGAGACGGCTCTATAGCAATCAGCCCCAGCATTTT

V: TRBV28
J: TRBJ1-1
D: .
size: .
CDR3: CASSWGAEAFF
DNA: TGTGCCAGCTCGTGGGGGGCTGAAGCTTTCTTT

V: TRBV28
J: TRBJ1-1
D: .
size: .
CDR3: CASSLFALGPEAFF
DNA: TGTGCCAGCAGTTTATTCGCCTTGGGGCCTGAAGCTTTCTTT

V: TRBV7-3
J: TRBJ2-3
D: TRBD2
size: once
CDR3: CASSLLAGSTDTQYF
DNA: TGTGCCAGCAGCCTACTAGCGGGGAGCACAGATACGCAGTATTTT

V: TRBV4-3
J: TRBJ2-1
D: TRBD1
size: .
CDR3: CASSHRRRQGASSYNEQFF
DNA: TGCGCCAGCAGCCATCGCCGGCGACAGGGGGCAAGCTCCTACAATGAGCAGTTCTTC

V: TRBV9
J: TRBJ2-1
D: TRBD2
size: .
CDR3: CASSVSAGGDDEQFF
DNA: TGTGCCAGCAGCGTTTCGGCGGGAGGTGATGATGAGCAGTTCTTC

V: TRBV18
J: TRBJ1-6
D: .
size: .
CDR3: CASSPQRQASDSPLHF
DNA: TGTGCCAGCTCACCACAGAGACAGGCCTCAGATTCACCCCTCCACTTT

V: TRBV19
J: TRBJ2-2
D: .
size: .
CDR3: CASSVIATGELFF
DNA: TGTGCCAGTAGTGTCATAGCCACCGGGGAGCTGTTTTTT

V: TRBV25-1
J: TRBJ2-5
D: .
size: .
CDR3: CASSGETAAETQYF
DNA: TGTGCCAGCAGTGGCGAAACAGCGGCGGAGACCCAGTACTTC

V: TRBV18
J: TRBJ1-1
D: TRBD1
size: .
CDR3: CASSQDRQGLAFF
DNA: TGTGCCAGCTCACAAGACAGACAGGGGTTGGCTTTCTTT

V: TRBV6-4
J: TRBJ2-7
D: TRBD1
size: .
CDR3: CAARGTGEYEQYF
DNA: TGTGCCGCCCGAGGGACAGGGGAGTACGAGCAGTACTTC